This T cell receptor beta chain was observed in a study of T cells in Graves' hyperthyroidism and ophthalmopathy. Regarding the study as a whole: Within blood appeared most thyroid clonotypes that had expanded above 0.001. Before onset, by a median of approximately 6.8 months, the model predicted ophthalmopathy.

Regarding this clonotype: The antigen is unknown. The junction does not match germline at one end; this may be a read error.

Blood was drawn at first hyperthyroidism diagnosis, before any ophthalmopathy symptoms. The source material, RNA transcripts, was used to amplify TCR beta CDR3 regions. When the TCR CDR3 underwent first-round RT-PCR, the HTBI primer set was used. TCRdb re-called the multiplex PCR reads with MiXCR, one entry per CDR3 protein. The sample lists more than 300,000 distinct CDR3 sequences; roughly a sixth were seen once. The specimen sequenced was blood. The clonotype originates from a woman under 40 with Graves' hyperthyroidism that later progressed to Graves' ophthalmopathy.

This CDR3 reads CASSPNGLGGEKMFF. CDR3 DNA: TGTGCCAGCAGCCCAAACGGTCTGGGGGGAGAAAAAATGTTTTTT. The chain uses TRBV3-1 and TRBJ1-4; a possible D gene is TRBD1 (5 bases). From germline, CDR1 is LGHDT and CDR2 YNNKEL (reference sequence). This CDR3 has 15 amino acids.